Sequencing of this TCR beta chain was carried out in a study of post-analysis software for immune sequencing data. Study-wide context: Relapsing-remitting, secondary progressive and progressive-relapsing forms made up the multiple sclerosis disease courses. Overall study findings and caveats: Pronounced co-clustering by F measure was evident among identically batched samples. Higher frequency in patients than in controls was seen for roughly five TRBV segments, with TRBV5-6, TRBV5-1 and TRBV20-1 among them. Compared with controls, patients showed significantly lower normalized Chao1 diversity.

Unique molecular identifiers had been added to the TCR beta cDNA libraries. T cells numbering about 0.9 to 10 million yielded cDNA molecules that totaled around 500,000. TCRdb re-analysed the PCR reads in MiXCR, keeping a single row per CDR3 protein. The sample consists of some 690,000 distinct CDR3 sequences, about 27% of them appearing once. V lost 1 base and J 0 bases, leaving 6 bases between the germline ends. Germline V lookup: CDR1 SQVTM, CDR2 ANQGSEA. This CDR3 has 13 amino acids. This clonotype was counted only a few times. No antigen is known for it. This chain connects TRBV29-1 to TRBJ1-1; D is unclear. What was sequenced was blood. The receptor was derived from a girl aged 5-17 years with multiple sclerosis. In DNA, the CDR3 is TGCAGCGTTGAAGGGATCTTGAACACTGAAGCTTTCTTT. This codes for CSVEGILNTEAFF. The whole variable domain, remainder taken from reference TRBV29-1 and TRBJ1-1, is SAVISQKPSRDICQRGTSLTIQCQVDSQVTMMFWYRQQPGQSLTLIATANQGSEATYESGFVIDKFPISRPNLTFSTLTVSNMSPEDSSIYLCSVEGILNTEAFFGQGTRLTVV.